This T cell receptor beta chain was documented in a study of beta chain features in type 1 diabetes. One heparinised draw of blood, averaging about 116 mL, came from each donor. The length of the CDR3 is 15 residues. V was clipped by 4 bases and J by 2 bases; unmatched bases: 2. Germline CDR1 is SGHRS and CDR2 is YFSETQ. Worth noting for this clone: The antigen is not known. This CDR3 is also generated by other DNA sequences in the sample.

Points from the study as a whole: When VDJ junctions were examined, type 1 diabetes patients showed fewer insertions and more deletions.

The entirety of the isolated RNA underwent reverse transcription, so expressed TCRB transcripts were sequenced. Libraries were prepared by immunoSEQ multiplex PCR; TCRdb keeps only in-frame clonotypes and omits some of them. The table lists about half a million clones, 30% of them singletons. What was sequenced was naive CD4+ T cells from blood. The rearrangement links TRBV5-1 to TRBJ2-1, with 11 bases that match TRBD2. The sequence was obtained from a man between 18 and 29 years old in good health. For the CDR3, the DNA is TGCGCCAGCAGCGCGACTAGCGGGACCTACAATGAGCAGTTCTTC. Translated, it gives CASSATSGTYNEQFF.